This T cell receptor beta chain was documented in a study of shared clonotypes between healthy human individuals. Study-wide results and limits: In a few donors, about 5% of naive CD4 clonotypes appeared in common.

Points on this clone: Its antigen is not known.

The assay was immunoSEQ multiplex PCR, and TCRdb's table has in-frame clones only and misses some. The sample shows about 1.5 million clones, approximately 98% of them seen only once. Germline CDR1 is SGHRS and CDR2 is YFSETQ. This CDR3 has 15 amino acids. V lost 4 bases, J lost 3 bases, and 4 bases stayed unmatched. The genes are TRBV5-1 and TRBJ1-5; 10 positions agree with TRBD1. Sequencing used naive CD4+ T cells sorted from blood. Described subset: CD45RA+ positively selected. This sequence was found in a man aged 25 to 40 in good health. The CDR3 DNA reads as TGCGCCAGCAGCCCGACAGGGGGCCACAATCAGCCCCAGCATTTT. Its protein product is CASSPTGGHNQPQHF.